The clone carrying this T cell receptor (beta chain) was counted at least ten times. Its specificity is not known. This sample was included in a study of molecular identifiers for immune sequencing clone quantification. The CDR3 is made up of 14 amino acids. The V gene lost 4 bases and the J gene lost 0 bases, with 13 bases spanning the gap. The V gene's germline CDR1 is GTSNPN and CDR2 SVGIG (reference sequence). Whole-study results and caveats: Among effectors, clones above 20 RNA copies held over 99% of molecules; among naive cells, under 1%.

MiXCR, run by TCRdb on the PCR reads, gives a single entry per CDR3 protein. The sample lists roughly 93,000 distinct CDR3 sequences, roughly 25% occurring once. Sequencing used naive CD8+ T cells from blood, with Jurkat cell RNA spiked in. The subset was: FACS-sorted CD8+CD4-CCR7+CD45RA+ naive T cells. The sequence was obtained from a human donor in good health. Some libraries in this study had Jurkat cell RNA spiked in. The V gene is TRBV30, the J gene TRBJ2-7; D might be TRBD2 (6 bases). The CDR3 coding sequence is TGTGCCTGGACCCCCTTGGACTACTCCTACGAGCAGTACTTC. Encoded protein: CAWTPLDYSYEQYF.